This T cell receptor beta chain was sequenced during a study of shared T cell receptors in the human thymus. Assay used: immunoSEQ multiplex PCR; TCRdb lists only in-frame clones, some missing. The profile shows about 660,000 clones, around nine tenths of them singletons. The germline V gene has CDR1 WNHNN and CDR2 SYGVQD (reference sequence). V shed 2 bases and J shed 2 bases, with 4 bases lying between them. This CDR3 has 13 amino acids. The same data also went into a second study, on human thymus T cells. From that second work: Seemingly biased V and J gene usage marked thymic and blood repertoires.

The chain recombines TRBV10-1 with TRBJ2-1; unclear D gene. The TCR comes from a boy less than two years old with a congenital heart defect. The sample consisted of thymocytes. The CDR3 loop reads CASSEGPYNEQFF. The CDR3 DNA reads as TGCGCCAGCAGTGAGGGCCCCTACAATGAGCAGTTCTTC.